This T cell receptor (beta chain) appears in the sequencing data of a study of blood T cell repertoires in COVID-19. Study overall: There were acute and convalescent COVID-19 samples, and they came from the United States, Italy and Spain. T cells, B-cell-depleted T cells, or PBMCs supplied cDNA or gDNA.

In the original processing: Amplified reference gene primers provided the basis for estimating nucleated cell counts. TCRdb's copy holds only in-frame clones and misses some; the assay was immunoSEQ multiplex PCR. V, J and clone size are those of that table, while D and trimming were read from the DNA. The data hold some 70,000 clones, with around nine tenths observed a single time. The TCR comes from a man aged 45-60 years with active COVID-19. Sequencing was carried out using peripheral blood.

The CDR3 sequence is CASSLRERGKAFF. CDR3 sequence (DNA): TGTGCCAGCAGCCTCAGGGAACGCGGGAAAGCTTTCTTT. The rearrangement joins TRBV6-5 to TRBJ1-1; D perhaps matches TRBD1 (5 bases). Trimming shortened V by 6 bases and J by 9 bases, and 17 bases separated the two germline ends. CDR1 MNHEY and CDR2 SVGAGI come from the germline V gene. This CDR3 region has 13 residues.